A selection of T cell receptor beta chains follows, all from one sample in a study of T cell repertoires in cytomegalovirus infection. Their cognate antigens are unknown. TCRdb reprocessed the reads with MiXCR, giving one entry per CDR3 protein. The sample includes roughly 310,000 distinct CDR3 sequences, almost 30% seen only once; the top ten take 20%. This specimen was cultured PBMCs, taken from culture after CMV antigen stimulation. These receptors originate from a human donor in good health (CMV status not recorded). Some clones in this sample may be carry-over from other donors' samples. Both conserved end residues are part of each CDR3. The D gene is left open where the match is weak. Rows give clone size only sometimes, using once, few, many, or a class for an expanded clone.

V	J	D	size	DNA	CDR3
TRBV7-4	TRBJ1-1	-	-	TGTGCCAGCAGCCCCGACATCCGGGCTGAAGCTTTCTTT	CASSPDIRAEAFF
TRBV7-2	TRBJ2-7	TRBD2	few	TGTGCCAGCAGCGGAGGACTAGCGCGGACCTACGAGCAGTACTTC	CASSGGLARTYEQYF
TRBV6-2/TRBV6-3	TRBJ2-1	TRBD2	few	TGTGCCAGCAGTTTACTAGCGGGAAGGGATGAGCAGTTCTTC	CASSLLAGRDEQFF
TRBV6-1	TRBJ1-2	-	-	TGTGCCAGCAGGGATCCGGGGCACTATGGCTACACCTTC	CASRDPGHYGYTF
TRBV20-1	TRBJ2-7	TRBD2	-	TGCAGTGCTAGAGATGGCGGGAGTGGGATGGGCTACGAGCAGTACTTC	CSARDGGSGMGYEQYF
TRBV6-2/TRBV6-3	TRBJ1-5	-	few	TGTGCCAGCAGATTGGGATTTTGGTGGCATTTT	CASRLGFWWHF
TRBV27	TRBJ2-3	-	-	TGTGCCAGCTCACCCCCCTCCAGCACAGATACGCAGTATTTT	CASSPPSSTDTQYF
TRBV19	TRBJ2-7	TRBD1	-	TGTGCCAGTAGTCCTTCCGGGACAGGGCGGAACGAGCAGTACTTC	CASSPSGTGRNEQYF
TRBV11-2	TRBJ2-3	-	once	TGTGTCAGCAGCTTAGGGGGGACAGTAACAGATACGCAGTATTTT	CVSSLGGTVTDTQYF
TRBV5-1	TRBJ1-2	TRBD1	few	TGCGCCAGCAGCTCTACAGGGGATCCAATCTATGGCTACACCTTC	CASSSTGDPIYGYTF
TRBV7-2	TRBJ1-2	-	few	TGTGCCAGCAGCTTATTGGGGAGGGACTATGGCTACACCTTC	CASSLLGRDYGYTF
TRBV6-5	TRBJ1-1	-	-	TGTGCCAGCAGTTACTGGGGTGAGGCTATGAACACTGAAGCTTTCTTT	CASSYWGEAMNTEAFF
TRBV7-6	TRBJ2-3	-	-	TGTGCCAGCAGCTTAAGTAGCGGCCAAAGCACAGATACGCAGTATTTT	CASSLSSGQSTDTQYF
TRBV28	TRBJ2-2	-	few	TGTGCCAGCAGTTTAGTGACATATACGAACACCGGGGAGCTGTTTTTT	CASSLVTYTNTGELFF
TRBV28	TRBJ2-4	-	-	TGTGCCAGCAGTCTAGGACAGGGAGGGAACATTCAGTACTTC	CASSLGQGGNIQYF
TRBV20-1	TRBJ1-4	-	few	TGCAGTGCTAGAAGAGCTAATGAAAAACTGTTTTTT	CSARRANEKLFF
TRBV6-1	TRBJ1-1	-	few	TGTGCCAGCAGGGACGCCCTTCCCGGGGACAACACTGAAGCTTTCTTT	CASRDALPGDNTEAFF
TRBV6-1	TRBJ1-4	TRBD1	few	TGTGCCAGCAGTGAGCCTCCCGGGACAGGGGGCCCTAATGAAAAACTGTTTTTT	CASSEPPGTGGPNEKLFF
TRBV10-3	TRBJ2-3	-	-	TGTGCCATCAGTGCTGGGGGACCAGCGGGTTCAGATACGCAGTATTTT	CAISAGGPAGSDTQYF
TRBV10-3	TRBJ2-1	-	few	TGTGCCACCCGAGCGCCTACAGGGTGGAATGAGCAGTTCTTC	CATRAPTGWNEQFF
TRBV12-5	TRBJ2-5	TRBD1	-	TGTGCTAGTGGGAGACAGGGGGGAGAGACCCAGTACTTC	CASGRQGGETQYF
TRBV7-2	TRBJ2-7	-	-	TGTGCCAGCAGCTGGCGAAGGGGTTCCTACGAGCAGTACTTC	CASSWRRGSYEQYF